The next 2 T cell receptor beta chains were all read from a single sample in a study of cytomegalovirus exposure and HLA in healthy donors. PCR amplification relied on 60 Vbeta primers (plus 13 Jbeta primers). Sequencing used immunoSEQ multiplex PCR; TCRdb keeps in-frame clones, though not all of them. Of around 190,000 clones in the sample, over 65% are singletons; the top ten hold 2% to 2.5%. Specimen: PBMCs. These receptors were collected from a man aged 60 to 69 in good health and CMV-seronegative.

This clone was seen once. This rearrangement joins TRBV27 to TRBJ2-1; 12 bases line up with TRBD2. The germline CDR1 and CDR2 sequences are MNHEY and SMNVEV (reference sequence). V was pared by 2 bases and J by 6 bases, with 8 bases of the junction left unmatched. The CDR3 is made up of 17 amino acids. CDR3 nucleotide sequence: TGTGCCAGCAGTTTACGGACTAGCGGGACGCATACCAATGAGCAGTTCTTC. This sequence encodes CASSLRTSGTHTNEQFF.

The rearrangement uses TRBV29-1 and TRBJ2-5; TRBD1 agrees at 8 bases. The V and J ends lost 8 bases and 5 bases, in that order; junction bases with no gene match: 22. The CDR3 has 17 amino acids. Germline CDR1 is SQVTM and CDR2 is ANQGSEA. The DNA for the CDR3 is TGCAGCTCACCCGGACAGGGAACAAGTGGGATAGGGGAGACCCAGTACTTC. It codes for CSSPGQGTSGIGETQYF.